These 10 T cell receptor beta chains were sequenced from one sample in a study of cytomegalovirus exposure and HLA in healthy donors. Measured with immunoSEQ multiplex PCR; TCRdb has only the in-frame clones, and not every one. Here the sample spans 150,000 to 200,000 clones, 75% to 90% being singletons. The sequenced sample consisted of PBMCs. The origin of the receptors is a man between 18 and 29 years old in good health and CMV-seropositive.

The CDR3 reads CASSPSGVGYTF. CDR3 bases: TGTGCCAGCAGCCCTTCAGGGGTCGGCTACACCTTC. The gene calls are TRBV27 and TRBJ1-2; the D gene is possibly TRBD1 (6 bases). The CDR3 extends over 12 amino acids. CDR1 and CDR2 from the germline V gene are MNHEY and SMNVEV (reference sequence). V lost 6 bases to trimming and J lost 8 bases, with 13 bases between them.

The chain couples TRBV7-9 to TRBJ2-3; 11 positions match TRBD2. The CDR3 has 16 amino acids. CDR1 is SEHNR, CDR2 FQNEAQ, per germline (reference sequence). V trimming: 4 bases; J trimming: 2 bases; junction bases outside the gene matches: 5. The CDR3 sequence: CASSSKTSGNTDTQYF. Here the CDR3 DNA reads TGTGCCAGCAGCTCAAAGACTAGCGGGAACACAGATACGCAGTATTTT.

The rearrangement links TRBV5-4 to TRBJ1-1; perhaps TRBD1 as D (6 bases). The germline V gene has CDR1 SGHNT and CDR2 YYREEE (reference sequence). The length of the CDR3 is 13 residues. V was clipped by 1 base and J by 7 bases, with 11 bases between them. The CDR3, as DNA: TGTGCCAGCAGCTTGTCAGGACAGCTTGAAGCTTTCTTT. It encodes CASSLSGQLEAFF.

The gene calls are TRBV7-6 and TRBJ1-1; D perhaps matches TRBD1 (6 bases). CDR1 is SGHVS, CDR2 FNYEAQ, per germline. CDR3 size: 15 residues. V lost 3 bases and J lost 5, with 16 bases in between. The DNA for the CDR3 is TGTGCCAGCAGCTTTGCAGTCAGGGGCAGGACTGAAGCTTTCTTT. This gives the protein CASSFAVRGRTEAFF.

This sequence joins TRBV5-1 and TRBJ1-2; TRBD1 aligns across 7 bases. Germline V gene lookup returns CDR1 SGHRS and CDR2 YFSETQ. Losses at the gene ends were 4 bases for V and 1 base for J; bases not matched to a gene: 4. The CDR3 has 14 residues. The CDR3 reads CASSTRDSNYGYTF. CDR3 sequence (DNA): TGCGCCAGCAGCACACGGGACAGTAACTATGGCTACACCTTC.

This chain uses TRBV5-1 with TRBJ1-6, with a possible D match to TRBD1 (6 bases). The germline V gene has CDR1 SGHRS and CDR2 YFSETQ. The CDR3 consists of 14 residues. Trimming shortened V by 0 bases and J by 6 bases, and 7 bases separated the two germline ends. CDR3 sequence reads: CASSLVGGNSPLHF. The CDR3 DNA follows: TGCGCCAGCAGCTTGGTAGGGGGTAATTCACCCCTCCACTTT.

CDR3 bases: TGCGCCAGCAGCGTGGGACTAGCGGGGGCCACAGATACGCAGTATTTT. Translation: CASSVGLAGATDTQYF. The chain has TRBV5-1 and TRBJ2-3; 14 bases agree with TRBD2. In germline, CDR1 is SGHRS, CDR2 YFSETQ. The CDR3 extends over 16 amino acids. V shed 4 bases and J 2 bases; nucleotides not matched to a gene: 3.

J is TRBJ1-1 and V is TRBV6-5; TRBD1 matches at 8 bases. Germline CDR1 MNHEY, CDR2 SVGAGI. J was trimmed by 5 bases and V by 7 bases; bases with no gene match: 6. The CDR3 is made up of 13 amino acids. In DNA, the CDR3 is TGTGCCAGCATAGACAGGGGAAGTACTGAAGCTTTCTTT. This codes for CASIDRGSTEAFF.

This rearrangement joins TRBV7-2 to TRBJ2-5; possibly TRBD2 for D (5 bases). The CDR3 is 13 residues long. Germline CDR1 and CDR2: SGHTA and FQGNSA. Between the trimmed V and J ends, which lost 4 bases and 1 base, there was a span of 7 bases. The CDR3 is CASSSRVQETQYF. The CDR3 bases are TGTGCCAGCAGCTCGAGGGTCCAAGAGACCCAGTACTTC.

V usage is TRBV6-1 and J usage is TRBJ1-6; 7 bases match TRBD1. Germline CDR1 reads MNHNS; CDR2 reads SASEGT. V shed 3 bases and J 7 bases; nucleotides not matched to a gene: 3. The CDR3 runs 14 residues. CDR3 loop: CASSEGDRNSPLHF. The CDR3, as DNA: TGTGCCAGCAGTGAGGGGGACAGAAATTCACCCCTCCACTTT.